What follows is one TCR beta chain and its context. Its antigen remains undetermined. No qualities accompany the bases; no much larger clone lies one base away. Using the deep immunoSEQ assay, TCR CDR3 regions were amplified from genomic DNA by multiplex PCR. Genomic DNA extracted from each cell subset was distributed evenly over all wells of several immunoSEQ 96-well plates, and each plate served as one replicate. For sorted subsets, each replicate PCR was loaded with about 200 ng genomic DNA, equivalent to 30,000 to 35,000 T cell genomes. The purified libraries were quantified using a Qubit 3.0 fluorometer, sized with a Bioanalyzer 2100, and then quantified again using the KAPA Library Quantification kit. Every immunoSEQ 96-well plate was sequenced on a dedicated single-read 150-cycle Illumina NextSeq 550 flow cell. In the original analysis: Because only junctional sequences without quality scores were contained in the immunoSEQ output, filtering matching that applied to full-length reads could not be performed. Sequences were annotated with PyIR, a Python wrapper for IgBLAST v1.9, and V/J genes and CDR3 were assigned using IMGT germline references. Reads were filtered out if the reads had weak V/J assignments (E-value above 1e-6), no CDR3, stop codons, out-of-frame junctions, or ambiguous translated residues. V3J clonotypes were defined as sequences sharing an identical inferred V gene, J gene, and CDR3 amino acid sequence. The percentage overlap between two repertoires was calculated by dividing the number of shared unique clonotypes by the size of the smaller repertoire. RTK rarefaction, the Chao1 estimator, and Recon v2.1 estimates of unobserved clonotypes were used to assess repertoire richness. OLGA was used to compute generation probabilities for all TCRbeta clonotypes that the gDNA method yielded from a few donors. Entries here come from immuneACCESS through TCRdb and include only in-frame sequences with V and J called. Some clones fail to appear in such tables; in the studies checked, an unresolved V gene covers under half of the shortfall, and the cause of the remainder is unknown. V, J and clone size are those of that table, while D and trimming were read from the DNA. The sample contains 2 million or so clones, 95% of them found a single time. The top ten hold under 0.15% of the sample.

The donors were healthy, HIV-negative adults who had no recently reported acute infections or vaccinations. Every donor was a Caucasian adult residing in Nashville, Tennessee, USA. CD4+ T cells were enriched by magnetic negative selection; naive cells were then positively selected on CD45RA, and the negative fraction formed the memory subset. Blood was obtained by leukapheresis, after which PBMCs were separated by Ficoll-Histopaque density gradient centrifugation and cryopreserved in liquid nitrogen vapor phase. Analytical flow cytometry was used to check the purity and quantity of every magnetically sorted T cell population. Genomic DNA was isolated from every sorted fraction and measured by UV absorbance on a Nanodrop 2000c. The data stem from a study of shared clonotypes between healthy human individuals (dated by TCRdb to the early 2020s). As for the study more broadly: Three men and a couple of women, aged 18 to 49 years, made up the cohort. Per donor, three plates each were used for CD4 naive and CD4 memory, two for CD8 naive, and one for CD8 memory. The study deeply sequenced blood TCR repertoires of about five healthy adults to estimate repertoire size and the extent of clonotype sharing between individuals. Different laboratories and diverse techniques were used to prepare libraries and sequence TCR repertoires, to increase sequencing depth and limit assay-specific biases. Leukapheresis yielded between about 0.9 and 9 billion PBMCs per donor.

Overall study results and their limits: Only blood was sampled, and tissue TCR repertoires likely differ from those in blood. Naive subsets generally had larger estimated clonotype richness than memory subsets. The genetic and exposure-history diversity represented was limited by the small number of donors. Compared with non-shared clonotypes, the clonotypes found in all four sorted-subset donors had higher generation probabilities. Pairwise subsampling led to the expectation that sequencing depth would affect the degree of clonotype sharing among donors. Sharing across several donors was observed for approximately 5% of naive CD4, over 3% of naive CD8, 2% to 2.5% of memory CD4, and roughly 0.4% of memory CD8 clonotypes. Rarefaction of sorted-subset datasets indicated incomplete sequencing despite the large sequencing depth.

Trimming at the junction amounts to 5 bases on V and 4 bases on J, and the germline ends lie 11 bases apart. Based on the germline V gene, the CDR1 and CDR2 sequences are SNHLY and FYNNEI. From the cysteine through the phenylalanine, the CDR3 covers 13 amino acids. Kept here is only the CDR3 DNA, which spans 39 bases and is read in frame from base 1. The sequence was collected from a man younger than 30 in good health. Here the chain combines TRBV2 and TRBJ1-1, with TRBD1 as a weak D call on 5 bases. Material: naive CD4+ T cells sorted from blood. Sample cell subset or site, as interpreted from the label and publication: CD45RA+ positively selected. This receptor has the CDR3 CASSREGSTEAFF. The DNA reads as follows: TGTGCCAGCAGTCGAGAGGGGAGCACTGAAGCTTTCTTT.